The T cell receptor beta chain under discussion was sequenced for a study of T cells in tuberculosis. The data were produced by immunoSEQ multiplex PCR, yet TCRdb's version contains in-frame clones alone and is incomplete. The data contain about 29,000 clones, approximately 95% of them singletons. The CDR3 is 16 residues long. Trimming stripped 4 bases from V and 1 base from J, with 17 bases between. Germline V gene data show CDR1 as SGHAT and CDR2 as FQNNGV. The receptor's source is a donor aged 10-29 years with latent tuberculosis or without tuberculosis infection. Sequences were obtained from PBMCs. This sequence joins TRBV11-2 and TRBJ2-7, with D perhaps matching TRBD1 (6 bases). The CDR3, as DNA: TGTGCCAGCAGCTGTCTACAGGGATTGAGGTCCTACGAGCAGTACTTC. This codes for CASSCLQGLRSYEQYF.